The TCR beta chain under discussion was sequenced for a study of blood T cell repertoires in COVID-19. Study in general: COVID-19 samples from acute and convalescent phases originated in the United States, Italy and Spain. The cDNA or gDNA used as material had been derived from T cells, B-cell-depleted T cells, or PBMCs.

The protocol was immunoSEQ multiplex PCR, while the TCRdb copy is restricted to in-frame clones and leaves out a portion. The sample includes approximately 220,000 clones, 80% to 90% of them seen just once. The CDR3 has 13 amino acids. Germline trimming cut 8 bases from V and 5 bases from J; bases unmatched to any gene: 7. Adults between about 18 and 89 years of age took part from fewer than 30 US areas. Self-reported history from a screening survey and questionnaire set each donor's cohort. Sequenced: PBMCs or T cells enriched from blood (not recorded which). The J gene is TRBJ1-1, the V gene TRBV12-3 or TRBV12-4; 8 bases agree with TRBD1. This TCR was sampled from a woman aged 40 to 50 with acute COVID-19. The CDR3: CASGQGASTEAFF. CDR3 DNA sequence: TGTGCCAGCGGTCAGGGGGCGAGTACTGAAGCTTTCTTT.